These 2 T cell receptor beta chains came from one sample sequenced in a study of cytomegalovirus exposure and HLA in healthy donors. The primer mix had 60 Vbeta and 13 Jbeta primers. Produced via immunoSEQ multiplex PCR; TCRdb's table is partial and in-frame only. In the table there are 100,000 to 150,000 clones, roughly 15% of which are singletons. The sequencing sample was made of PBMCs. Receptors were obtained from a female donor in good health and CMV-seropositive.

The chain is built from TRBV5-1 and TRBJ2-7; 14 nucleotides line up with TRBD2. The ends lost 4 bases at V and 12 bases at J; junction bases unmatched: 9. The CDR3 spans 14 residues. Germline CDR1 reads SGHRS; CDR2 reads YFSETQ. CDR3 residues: CASSPGLAGVSWYF. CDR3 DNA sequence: TGCGCCAGCAGCCCGGGACTAGCGGGAGTCTCTTGGTACTTC.

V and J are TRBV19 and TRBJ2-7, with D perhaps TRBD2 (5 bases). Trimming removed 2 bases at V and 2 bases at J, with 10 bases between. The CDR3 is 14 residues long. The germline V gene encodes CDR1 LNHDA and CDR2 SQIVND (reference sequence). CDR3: CASSIFPGTYEQYF. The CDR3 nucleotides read TGTGCCAGTAGTATATTCCCGGGAACCTACGAGCAGTACTTC.